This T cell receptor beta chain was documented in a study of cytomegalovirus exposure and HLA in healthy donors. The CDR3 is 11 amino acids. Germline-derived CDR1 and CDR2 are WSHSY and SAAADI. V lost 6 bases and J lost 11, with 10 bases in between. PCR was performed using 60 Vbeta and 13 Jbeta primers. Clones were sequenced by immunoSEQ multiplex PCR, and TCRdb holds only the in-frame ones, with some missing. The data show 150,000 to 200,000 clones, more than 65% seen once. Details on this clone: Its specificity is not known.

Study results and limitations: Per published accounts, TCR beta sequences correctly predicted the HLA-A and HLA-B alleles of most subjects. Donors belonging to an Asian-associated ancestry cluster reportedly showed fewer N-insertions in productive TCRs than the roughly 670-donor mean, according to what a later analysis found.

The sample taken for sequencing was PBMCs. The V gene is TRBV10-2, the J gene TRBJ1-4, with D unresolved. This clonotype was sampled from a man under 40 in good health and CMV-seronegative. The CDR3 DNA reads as TGCGCCAGCAGCGGACGAGGGAAACTGTTTTTT. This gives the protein CASSGRGKLFF.